This entry lists 24 T cell receptor beta chains sequenced from one sample in a study of shared clonotypes between healthy human individuals. Data came from immunoSEQ multiplex PCR; TCRdb stores just in-frame clones and leaves some out. Of hundreds of thousands of clones listed, approximately 79% are singletons. The sample comprised memory CD4+ T cells sorted from blood. Subset indicated: CD45RA-negative fraction. These receptors were taken from a woman aged 30 to 39 in good health.

The rearrangement links TRBV15 to TRBJ2-1, with TRBD2 as a possible D gene (6 bases). Germline CDR1 reads LNHNV; CDR2 reads YYDKDF (reference sequence). V was shortened by 3 bases and J by 6 bases, with 12 bases between the two germline ends. The CDR3 loop spans 14 amino acids. The CDR3 nucleotides read TGTGCCACCAGCAGCCTCGGAGGGTCCAATGAGCAGTTCTTC. Translated: CATSSLGGSNEQFF.

The V call is TRBV28, the J call TRBJ1-6; D is ambiguous. The V end lost 5 bases, the J end lost 10 bases, and 9 bases lay between the germline ends. Per the germline V gene, CDR1 is MDHEN and CDR2 is SYDVKM. The CDR3 is made up of 12 amino acids. In DNA, the CDR3 is TGTGCCAGCAGTGCCCCCGGGTCACCCCTCCACTTT. It specifies CASSAPGSPLHF.

The V call is TRBV27, the J call TRBJ1-5; D might be TRBD1 (6 bases). This CDR3 is 16 amino acids long. Germline CDR1 MNHEY, CDR2 SMNVEV (reference sequence). Trimming took 5 bases from V and 9 from J, leaving 23 bases between them. The DNA for the CDR3 is TGTGCCAGCAGTCCCCGCTTGGTGGGGGGCGCTTGGCCCCAGCATTTT. Translated, it gives CASSPRLVGGAWPQHF.

Regarding this clone: One base away lies a much larger clone, so this may be a sequencing read error. The same CDR3 arises from other DNA sequences in this sample as well. This rearrangement joins TRBV7-9 to TRBJ2-1, with D tentatively TRBD2 (6 bases). V was trimmed by 3 bases and J by 1 base, leaving 7 bases between them. Germline-derived CDR1 and CDR2 are SEHNR and FQNEAQ (reference sequence). There are 14 residues in the CDR3. The CDR3 coding sequence is TGTGCCAGCAGCTTGGCGGGGTCCTACAATGAGCAGTTCTTC. Protein: CASSLAGSYNEQFF.

As regards this clone: The same CDR3 also results from other DNA sequences found in this sample. This chain links TRBV28 with TRBJ1-5, with no clear D. The CDR3 is 11 residues long. V was clipped by 6 bases and J by 7 bases, with 7 bases between them. Germline V gives CDR1 MDHEN, CDR2 SYDVKM. The chain's CDR3 is CASSSGQPQHF. In DNA form, the CDR3 reads TGTGCCAGCAGCTCAGGACAGCCCCAGCATTTT.

The chain joins TRBV28 to TRBJ1-2, with unresolved D. The CDR3 covers 14 residues. The germline gives CDR1 MDHEN, CDR2 SYDVKM. V dropped 2 bases and J dropped 3 bases, with 10 bases sitting between them. CDR3 nucleotides: TGTGCCAGCAGTTTAGGTAACCTACACTATGGCTACACCTTC. As protein: CASSLGNLHYGYTF.

This chain connects TRBV5-4 to TRBJ1-2; unclear D gene. The CDR3 has 13 amino acids. Trimming took 4 bases from V and 5 from J, leaving 12 bases between them. The V gene's germline CDR1 is SGHNT and CDR2 YYREEE (reference sequence). DNA for the CDR3: TGTGCCAGCAGCCAATCCCCCGCTTATGGCTACACCTTC. It codes for CASSQSPAYGYTF.

The chain joins TRBV5-1 to TRBJ2-1; 8 bases fit TRBD2. The CDR3 is made up of 16 amino acids. V lost 0 bases, J lost 4 bases, and 6 bases stayed unmatched. Looked up from germline, CDR1 is SGHRS and CDR2 is YFSETQ. The CDR3 DNA reads TGCGCCAGCAGCTTGGCCGCGCTAGCGGGTTACAATGAGCAGTTCTTC. Its translation is CASSLAALAGYNEQFF.

The V gene is TRBV4-1, the J gene TRBJ1-2; 8 bases fit TRBD1. Unmatched junction bases numbered 11, after V lost 4 bases and J lost 7 bases. Germline CDR1 reads MGHRA; CDR2 reads YSYEKL. This CDR3 is 15 amino acids long. This CDR3 reads CASSLVRDRGLGYTF. The CDR3 region has the DNA TGCGCCAGCAGCCTAGTGAGAGACAGGGGACTTGGCTACACCTTC.

The chain uses TRBV5-1 and TRBJ2-3; 7 nucleotides line up with TRBD2. The germline gives CDR1 SGHRS, CDR2 YFSETQ. After removal of 2 bases from V and 5 bases from J, the junction contained 5 bases not matched to a gene. The CDR3 runs to 14 residues. CDR3 amino acids: CASSLGGRGDTQYF. In nucleotides, the CDR3 is TGCGCCAGCAGCTTAGGAGGGAGGGGAGATACGCAGTATTTT.

The chain couples TRBV7-6 to TRBJ1-3, with D possibly TRBD1 on 6 matching bases. Trimming removed 2 bases from V and 3 bases from J, with 11 bases in between. The germline V gene encodes CDR1 SGHVS and CDR2 FNYEAQ. The CDR3 has 15 residues. The CDR3 loop is CASSLNRDVGNTIYF. The CDR3 DNA is TGTGCCAGCAGCTTAAACAGGGATGTTGGAAACACCATATATTTT.

This sequence joins TRBV5-4 and TRBJ1-2; TRBD1 might be the D (5 bases). This CDR3 is built from 17 residues. The germline V and J ends were trimmed by 2 bases and 0 bases, with 17 bases remaining between them. Germline V lookup: CDR1 SGHNT, CDR2 YYREEE (reference sequence). In nucleotides, the CDR3 is TGTGCCAGCAGCTTCAGGGAAAGAAGGGGCTCTAACTATGGCTACACCTTC. Translating gives CASSFRERRGSNYGYTF. Together with reference TRBV5-4 and TRBJ1-2, the CDR3 gives the full variable domain: ETGVTQSPTHLIKTRGQQVTLRCSSQSGHNTVSWYQQALGQGPQFIFQYYREEENGRGNFPPRFSGLQFPNYSSELNVNALELDDSALYLCASSFRERRGSNYGYTFGSGTRLTVV.

The V and J genes are TRBV30 and TRBJ1-5; no reliable D call. The CDR3 is 14 residues long. V shed 4 bases and J shed 1 base, with 11 bases lying between them. CDR1 and CDR2 from the germline V gene are GTSNPN and SVGIG (reference sequence). The CDR3: CAWTFSRSNQPQHF. The CDR3, as DNA: TGTGCCTGGACCTTTTCCAGGAGCAATCAGCCCCAGCATTTT.

This chain uses TRBV6-5 with TRBJ1-1; no clear D. Per germline, CDR1 MNHEY and CDR2 SVGAGI. The V and J ends lost 0 bases and 5 bases respectively, with 7 bases between them. The CDR3 totals 13 residues. The CDR3 here is CASSYSILTEAFF. The CDR3 region has the DNA TGTGCCAGCAGTTACTCGATATTGACTGAAGCTTTCTTT.

CDR3 region: CASRRTPGQGFDEQYF. DNA for the CDR3: TGCGCCAGCAGGCGTACCCCGGGACAGGGATTTGACGAGCAGTACTTC. The chain links TRBV5-1 to TRBJ2-7, with 9 bases matching TRBD1. Germline trimming cut 5 bases from V and 5 bases from J; bases unmatched to any gene: 14. CDR3 length: 16 amino acids. Germline V gene sequence: CDR1 SGHRS, CDR2 YFSETQ.

The chain couples TRBV5-1 to TRBJ2-1, with D unresolved. V lost 4 bases and J 6 bases, leaving 11 bases between the germline ends. Germline V CDR1 and CDR2: SGHRS, YFSETQ. CDR3 length equals 13 residues. CDR3 sequence: CASSPAASNEQFF. CDR3 sequence (DNA): TGCGCCAGCAGCCCGGCGGCCAGCAATGAGCAGTTCTTC. Looking up the rest from reference TRBV5-1 and TRBJ2-1 gives the full variable domain: KAGVTQTPRYLIKTRGQQVTLSCSPISGHRSVSWYQQTPGQGLQFLFEYFSETQRNKGNFPGRFSGRQFSNSRSEMNVSTLELGDSALYLCASSPAASNEQFFGPGTRLTVL.

As to this clone: Other DNA sequences in the sample encode the same CDR3. The V gene is TRBV20-1, the J gene TRBJ1-2; D remains ambiguous. Germline values: CDR1 DFQATT, CDR2 SNEGSKA (reference sequence). Trimming cost V 6 bases and J 2 bases, with 7 bases left between them. The CDR3 is 11 residues long. The CDR3: CSAPRNYGYTF. CDR3 coding DNA: TGCAGTGCCCCCAGAAACTATGGCTACACCTTC.

This clone came up a few times. The chain couples TRBV10-3 to TRBJ2-7; tentative D call: TRBD2 (6 bases). Germline CDR1 ENHRY, CDR2 SYGVKD. The ends were cut back, 7 bases at V and 3 bases at J, with 13 bases in the middle. This CDR3 spans 13 amino acids. The DNA of the CDR3 is TGTGCCATCACAAAGGCGGAGGGCTACGAGCAGTACTTC. Its translation: CAITKAEGYEQYF.

This clone appeared a single time. The chain combines TRBV19 with TRBJ2-7; D is unresolved. The CDR3 totals 16 residues. Germline-derived CDR1 and CDR2 are LNHDA and SQIVND (reference sequence). Between the trimmed V and J ends, which lost 1 base and 1 base, there was a span of 14 bases. The CDR3 sequence: CASSIGSSFSSYEQYF. CDR3 bases: TGTGCCAGTAGTATAGGGAGTAGTTTCTCATCCTACGAGCAGTACTTC.

V usage is TRBV4-1 and J usage is TRBJ2-5; D may be TRBD1 (6 bases). In germline, CDR1 is MGHRA, CDR2 YSYEKL. CDR3 size: 15 residues. V lost 4 bases and J lost 5, with 17 bases in between. The CDR3 region has the DNA TGCGCCAGCAGCCCCCATAGGGGGATCACTGAGACCCAGTACTTC. Residues: CASSPHRGITETQYF.

The V call is TRBV7-9, the J call TRBJ2-1; D gene ambiguous. V lost 5 bases to trimming and J lost 9 bases, with 14 bases between them. The CDR3 contains 13 residues. Germline assignment: CDR1 SEHNR and CDR2 FQNEAQ (reference sequence). For the CDR3, the DNA is TGTGCCAGCAGCCAAGAGACGGATATTGAGCAGTTCTTC. It yields the protein CASSQETDIEQFF.

J is TRBJ2-3 and V is TRBV25-1, with 8 bases identical to TRBD2. This CDR3 region has 16 residues. The trim removed 3 bases at V and 3 bases at J, leaving 8 bases unmatched. Germline V gene sequence: CDR1 MGHDK, CDR2 SYGVNS. The CDR3 is CASSDRWASGTDTQYF. CDR3 sequence (DNA): TGTGCCAGCAGTGATCGGTGGGCTAGCGGGACAGATACGCAGTATTTT. Full variable domain (missing parts from reference TRBV25-1 and TRBJ2-3): EADIYQTPRYLVIGTGKKITLECSQTMGHDKMYWYQQDPGMELHLIHYSYGVNSTEKGDLSSESTVSRIRTEHFPLTLESARPSHTSQYLCASSDRWASGTDTQYFGPGTRLTVL.

This clone was counted only a few times. J is TRBJ2-1 and V is TRBV27, with D tentatively TRBD1 (6 bases). CDR1 is MNHEY and CDR2 is SMNVEV in the germline V gene (reference sequence). V was shortened by 3 bases and J by 7 bases, with 16 bases between the two germline ends. This CDR3 comprises 15 residues. CDR3 in DNA: TGTGCCAGCAGTTTGGACAGACGGGCCCCGAATGAGCAGTTCTTC. It codes for CASSLDRRAPNEQFF.

V gene TRBV19 combines with J gene TRBJ2-6, with D possibly TRBD1 on 6 matching bases. Germline assignment: CDR1 LNHDA and CDR2 SQIVND (reference sequence). The CDR3 contains 15 residues. V gave up 7 bases and J gave up 0 bases, with 10 bases separating them. CDR3 sequence reads: CASTTGSSGANVLTF. In DNA, the CDR3 is TGTGCCAGTACCACAGGGAGCTCTGGGGCCAACGTCCTGACTTTC.